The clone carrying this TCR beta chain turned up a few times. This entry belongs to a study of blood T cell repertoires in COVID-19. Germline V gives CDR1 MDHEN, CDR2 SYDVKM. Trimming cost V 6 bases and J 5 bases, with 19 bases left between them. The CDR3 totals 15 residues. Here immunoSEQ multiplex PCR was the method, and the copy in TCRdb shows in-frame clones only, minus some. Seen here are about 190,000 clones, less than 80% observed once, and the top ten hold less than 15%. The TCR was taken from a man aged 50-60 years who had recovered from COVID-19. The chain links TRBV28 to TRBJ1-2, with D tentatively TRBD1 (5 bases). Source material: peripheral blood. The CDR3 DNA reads TGTGCCAGCAGGAGGTCAGGGTGGGATTCATATGGCTACACCTTC. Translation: CASRRSGWDSYGYTF.